Listed below are T cell receptor beta chains from one sample, sequenced in a study of T cell responses to AZD1222 COVID-19 vaccine. Produced via immunoSEQ multiplex PCR; TCRdb's table is partial and in-frame only. Seen here are about 140,000 clones, 85% to 95% observed once, and the top ten hold 0.75% to 1%. The material was peripheral blood, obtained on day 0 of MenACWY control vaccination. These receptor sequences come from an adult in good health. The CDR3 runs from the conserved cysteine through the conserved F or W. The order of the fields is V gene, J gene, clone size, D gene, CDR3 DNA, CDR3 protein. D genes are given only for firm matches. Clone size, where shown, is once, few, many, or a class for clones that have expanded.

v_gene: TRBV5-1
j_gene: TRBJ2-5
abundance: NA
d_gene: NA
CDR3nt: TGCGCCAGCAGCTTGTCGCCAGGTTTGGGGCAAGAGACCCAGTACTTC
CDR3aa: CASSLSPGLGQETQYF

v_gene: TRBV7-9
j_gene: TRBJ2-2
abundance: NA
d_gene: TRBD1
CDR3nt: TGTGCCAGCAGCTTAGGCGGACAGGGAGTCGGGGAGCTGTTTTTT
CDR3aa: CASSLGGQGVGELFF

v_gene: TRBV3-1/TRBV3-2
j_gene: TRBJ2-5
abundance: NA
d_gene: NA
CDR3nt: TGTGCCAGCAGCCAACTCAGCAGGGGAGAAGAGACCCAGTACTTC
CDR3aa: CASSQLSRGEETQYF

v_gene: TRBV7-2
j_gene: TRBJ2-3
abundance: NA
d_gene: NA
CDR3nt: TGTGCCAGCAGCTCTAATCCAGGGATTAGCACAGATACGCAGTATTTT
CDR3aa: CASSSNPGISTDTQYF

v_gene: TRBV9
j_gene: TRBJ2-1
abundance: NA
d_gene: NA
CDR3nt: TGTGCCAGCAGCGTAGAGGAATTCTACAATGAGCAGTTCTTC
CDR3aa: CASSVEEFYNEQFF

v_gene: TRBV4-1
j_gene: TRBJ1-3
abundance: NA
d_gene: NA
CDR3nt: TGCGCCAGCAGTCTCGGTGGATCTGGAAACACCATATATTTT
CDR3aa: CASSLGGSGNTIYF

v_gene: TRBV9
j_gene: TRBJ2-3
abundance: once
d_gene: NA
CDR3nt: TGTGCCAGCAGCGTAGGAATGAGTTCAGATACGCAGTATTTT
CDR3aa: CASSVGMSSDTQYF

v_gene: TRBV6-5
j_gene: TRBJ2-2
abundance: NA
d_gene: TRBD1
CDR3nt: TGTGCCAGCAGTTCCCACAGGGGTTTGATTACCGGGGAGCTGTTTTTT
CDR3aa: CASSSHRGLITGELFF

v_gene: TRBV7-3
j_gene: TRBJ1-6
abundance: NA
d_gene: NA
CDR3nt: TGTGCCAGCAGCTTAACTTCAGGGATAATAAATTCACCCCTCCACTTT
CDR3aa: CASSLTSGIINSPLHF

v_gene: TRBV30
j_gene: TRBJ2-2
abundance: once
d_gene: TRBD2
CDR3nt: TGTGCCTGGAATCGGGAGGGAGTCGGCGGGGAGCTGTTTTTT
CDR3aa: CAWNREGVGGELFF

v_gene: TRBV9
j_gene: TRBJ2-1
abundance: NA
d_gene: TRBD2
CDR3nt: TGTGCCAGCAGCCCCTTTCTAGCGGGAGTTTACAATGAGCAGTTCTTC
CDR3aa: CASSPFLAGVYNEQFF

v_gene: TRBV28
j_gene: TRBJ1-1
abundance: NA
d_gene: NA
CDR3nt: TGTGCCAGCAGTTCCTCAGCCCCAGGGGCCCTTGAAGCTTTCTTT
CDR3aa: CASSSSAPGALEAFF

v_gene: TRBV5-8
j_gene: TRBJ1-3
abundance: NA
d_gene: TRBD1
CDR3nt: TGTGCCAGCAGCTCGAGTAAGACAGGGTTACACACCATATATTTT
CDR3aa: CASSSSKTGLHTIYF

v_gene: TRBV5-6
j_gene: TRBJ1-5
abundance: NA
d_gene: NA
CDR3nt: TGTGCCAGCAGCTTCAGGGGCGGGAGCAATCAGCCCCAGCATTTT
CDR3aa: CASSFRGGSNQPQHF

v_gene: TRBV6-5
j_gene: TRBJ1-5
abundance: NA
d_gene: TRBD1
CDR3nt: TGTGCCAGCAGTAAGACAGGGGGAGGACAGCCCCAGCATTTT
CDR3aa: CASSKTGGGQPQHF